The TCR beta chain described here comes from a study of control samples from healthy donors and cancer patients. Data came from immunoSEQ multiplex PCR; TCRdb stores just in-frame clones and leaves some out. The data hold 55,000 to 65,000 clones, with 70% to 90% observed a single time. The TCR sequence derives from a woman aged 55 to 70 with lung cancer. The specimen was PBMCs.

CDR3 sequence reads: CASSYGTGGFRGTEAFF. CDR3 nucleotides: TGTGCCAGCAGCTATGGGACAGGGGGGTTTCGCGGCACTGAAGCTTTCTTT. This rearrangement joins TRBV5-4 to TRBJ1-1; TRBD1 matches 11 bases. Germline-derived CDR1 and CDR2 are SGHNT and YYREEE (reference sequence). The CDR3 extends over 17 amino acids. V lost 3 bases to trimming and J lost 4 bases; unmatched junction nucleotides: 11.